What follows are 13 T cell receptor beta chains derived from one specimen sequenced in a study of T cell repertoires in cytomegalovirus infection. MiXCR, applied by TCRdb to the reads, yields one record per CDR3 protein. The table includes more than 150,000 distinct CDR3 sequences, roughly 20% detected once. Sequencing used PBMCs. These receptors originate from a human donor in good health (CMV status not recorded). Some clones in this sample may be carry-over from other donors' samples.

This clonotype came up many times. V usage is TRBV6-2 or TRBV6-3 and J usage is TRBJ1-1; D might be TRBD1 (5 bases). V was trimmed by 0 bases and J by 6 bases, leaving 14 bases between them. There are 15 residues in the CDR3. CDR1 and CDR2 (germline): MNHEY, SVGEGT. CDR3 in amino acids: CASSYSSQGYAEAFF. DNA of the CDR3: TGTGCCAGCAGTTACTCGAGTCAGGGTTACGCTGAAGCTTTCTTT.

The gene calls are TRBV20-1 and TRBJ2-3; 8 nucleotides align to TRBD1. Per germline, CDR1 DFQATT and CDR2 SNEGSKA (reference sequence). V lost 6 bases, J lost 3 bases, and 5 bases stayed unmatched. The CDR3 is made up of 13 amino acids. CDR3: CSANRGSTDTQYF. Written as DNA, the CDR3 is TGCAGTGCCAACAGGGGGAGTACAGATACGCAGTATTTT.

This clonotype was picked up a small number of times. The CDR3 loop is CASSYRTSGRMGYEQYF. The CDR3 nucleotides are TGTGCCAGCAGCTACCGGACTAGCGGGAGGATGGGTTACGAGCAGTACTTC. The rearrangement links TRBV5-6 to TRBJ2-7, with 14 bases fitting TRBD2. V shed 3 bases and J 4 bases; nucleotides not matched to a gene: 9. This CDR3 region has 17 residues. Germline V lookup: CDR1 SGHDT, CDR2 YYEEEE.

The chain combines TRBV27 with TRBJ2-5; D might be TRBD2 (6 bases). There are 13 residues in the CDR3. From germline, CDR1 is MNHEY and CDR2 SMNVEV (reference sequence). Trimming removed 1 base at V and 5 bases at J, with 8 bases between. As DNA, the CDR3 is TGTGCCAGCAGTTTATGGGGAGGTGAGACCCAGTACTTC. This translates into CASSLWGGETQYF.

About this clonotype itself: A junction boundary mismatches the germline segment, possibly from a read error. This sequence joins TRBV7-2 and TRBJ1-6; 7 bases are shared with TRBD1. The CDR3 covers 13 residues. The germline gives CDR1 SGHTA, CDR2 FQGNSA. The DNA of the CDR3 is TGTGCCGGCAGCATCTCGGACAGGCCCCCCCTCCACTTT. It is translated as CAGSISDRPPLHF.

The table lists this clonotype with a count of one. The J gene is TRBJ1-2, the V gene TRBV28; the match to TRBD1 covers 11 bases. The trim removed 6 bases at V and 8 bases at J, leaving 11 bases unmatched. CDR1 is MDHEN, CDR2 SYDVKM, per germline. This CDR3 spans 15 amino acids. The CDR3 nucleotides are TGTGCCAGCAGCATCCCGGGACAGGGGGGTGAAGGCTACACCTTC. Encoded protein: CASSIPGQGGEGYTF.

CDR3 protein: CSARDLAGTDTQYF. DNA for the CDR3: TGCAGTGCTAGAGATCTAGCGGGCACAGATACGCAGTATTTT. V is TRBV20-1 and J is TRBJ2-3, with 7 bases matching TRBD2. The J segment lost 1 base and the V segment lost 0 bases, leaving 1 base of the junction unmatched. The CDR3 consists of 14 residues. The V gene's germline CDR1 is DFQATT and CDR2 SNEGSKA (reference sequence).

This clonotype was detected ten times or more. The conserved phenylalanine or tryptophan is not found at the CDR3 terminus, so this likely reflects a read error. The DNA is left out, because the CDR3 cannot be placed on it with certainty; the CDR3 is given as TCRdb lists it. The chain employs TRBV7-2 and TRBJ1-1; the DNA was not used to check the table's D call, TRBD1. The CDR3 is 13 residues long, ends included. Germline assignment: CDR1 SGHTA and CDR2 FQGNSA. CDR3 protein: CASSPLEDVRGGI.

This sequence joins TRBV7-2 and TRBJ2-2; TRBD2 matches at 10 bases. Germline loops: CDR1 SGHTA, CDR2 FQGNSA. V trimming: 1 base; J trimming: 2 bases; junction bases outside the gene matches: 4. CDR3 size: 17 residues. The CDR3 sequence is CASSLGSGGSNTGELFF. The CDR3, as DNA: TGTGCCAGCAGCTTAGGTAGCGGGGGGTCTAACACCGGGGAGCTGTTTTTT. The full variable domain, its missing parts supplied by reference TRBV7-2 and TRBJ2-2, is GAGVSQSPSNKVTEKGKDVELRCDPISGHTALYWYRQSLGQGLEFLIYFQGNSAPDKSGLPSDRFSAERTGGSVSTLTIQRTQQEDSAVYLCASSLGSGGSNTGELFFGEGSRLTVL.

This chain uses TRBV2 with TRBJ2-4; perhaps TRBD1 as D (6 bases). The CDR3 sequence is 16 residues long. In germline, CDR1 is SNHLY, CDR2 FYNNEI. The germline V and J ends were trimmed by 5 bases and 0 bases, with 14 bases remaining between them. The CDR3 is CASSSEGDLAKNIQYF. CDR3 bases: TGTGCCAGCAGTTCAGAGGGGGATCTAGCCAAAAACATTCAGTACTTC.

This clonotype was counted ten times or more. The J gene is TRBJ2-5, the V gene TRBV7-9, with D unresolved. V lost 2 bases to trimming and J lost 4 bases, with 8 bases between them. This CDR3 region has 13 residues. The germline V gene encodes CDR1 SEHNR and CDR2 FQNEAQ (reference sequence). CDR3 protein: CASSLKGSETQYF. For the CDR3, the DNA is TGTGCCAGCAGCTTAAAAGGGTCAGAGACCCAGTACTTC.

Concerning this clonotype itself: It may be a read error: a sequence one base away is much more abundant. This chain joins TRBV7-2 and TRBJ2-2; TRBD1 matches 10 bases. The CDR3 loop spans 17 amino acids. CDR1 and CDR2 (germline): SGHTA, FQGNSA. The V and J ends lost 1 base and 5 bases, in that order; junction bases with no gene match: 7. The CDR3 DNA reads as TGTGCCAGCAGCTTAGTTTCGGGACAGGGGACTACCGGGGAGCTGTTTTTT. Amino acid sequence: CASSLVSGQGTTGELFF.

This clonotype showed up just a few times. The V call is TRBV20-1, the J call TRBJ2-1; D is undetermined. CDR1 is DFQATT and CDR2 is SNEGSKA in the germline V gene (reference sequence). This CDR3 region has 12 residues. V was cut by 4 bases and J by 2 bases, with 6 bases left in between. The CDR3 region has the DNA TGCAGTGCTAAGCGCCCCTACAATGAGCAGTTCTTC. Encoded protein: CSAKRPYNEQFF.